The present TCR beta chain was sequenced within a study of T-cell reconstitution after alpha-beta-depleted transplantation in children. The library targeted TCRbeta and was prepared with unique molecular identifiers. TCRdb re-called the PCR reads with MiXCR, one entry per CDR3 protein. The table shows over 550,000 distinct CDR3 sequences, with approximately 10% occurring only once. This clonotype was seen a handful of times. V lost 1 base to trimming and J lost 7 bases, with 5 bases between them. Germline CDR1 MNHNY, CDR2 SVGAGI (reference sequence). The CDR3 consists of 12 residues. The chain joins TRBV6-6 to TRBJ2-1, with unresolved D. This receptor was identified in a human donor who donated a stem cell graft to a child with acute myeloid leukemia. Sequenced material: PBMCs from the stem cell graft donor, taken from the stem cell graft. In DNA, the CDR3 is TGTGCCAGCAGTTACTTAGAGAATGAGCAGTTCTTC. It yields the protein CASSYLENEQFF.